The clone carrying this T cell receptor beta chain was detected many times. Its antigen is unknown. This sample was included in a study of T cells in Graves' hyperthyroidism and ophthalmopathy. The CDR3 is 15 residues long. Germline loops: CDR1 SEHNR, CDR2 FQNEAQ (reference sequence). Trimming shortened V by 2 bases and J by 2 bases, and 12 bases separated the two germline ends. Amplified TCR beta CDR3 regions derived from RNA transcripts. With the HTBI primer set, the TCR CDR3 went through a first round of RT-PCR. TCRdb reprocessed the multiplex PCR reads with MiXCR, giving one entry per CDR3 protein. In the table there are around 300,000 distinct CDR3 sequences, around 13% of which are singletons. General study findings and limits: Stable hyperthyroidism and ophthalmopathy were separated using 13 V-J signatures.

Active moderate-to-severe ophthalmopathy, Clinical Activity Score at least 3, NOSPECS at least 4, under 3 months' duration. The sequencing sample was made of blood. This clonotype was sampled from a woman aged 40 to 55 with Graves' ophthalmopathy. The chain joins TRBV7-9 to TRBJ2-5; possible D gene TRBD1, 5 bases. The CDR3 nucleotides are TGTGCCAGCAGCTTATGGGCTAGGACACAAGAGACCCAGTACTTC. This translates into CASSLWARTQETQYF.